This TCR beta chain came from a study of technical replicates of blood from several donors. The CDR3 extends over 15 amino acids. The V and J ends lost 0 bases and 5 bases respectively, with 13 bases between them. Germline V gene sequence: CDR1 MNHEY, CDR2 SVGAGI. Only in-frame clones appear in the TCRdb table, and some are missing; sequencing was by immunoSEQ multiplex PCR. The profile shows more than 90,000 clones, almost 97% of them singletons. The TCR comes from a human donor in good health. The V gene is TRBV6-5, the J gene TRBJ2-5; D is unresolved. Sequencing was done on a sample of T cells isolated from PBMCs. Here the CDR3 DNA reads TGTGCCAGCAGTTACTCGATTTATGGCCGCGAGACCCAGTACTTC. Encoded protein: CASSYSIYGRETQYF.